These T cell receptor beta chains were read from a single sample in a study of CD8 T cells in Susac syndrome. In TCRdb, the immunoSEQ multiplex PCR reads were re-called with MiXCR into one record per CDR3 protein. The sample lists 80,000 or so distinct CDR3 sequences, 94% occurring once. The sample consisted of CD8+ T cells from PBMCs. The receptors here all came from a human donor in good health. Both conserved end residues are trimmed from each CDR3.

v_call,j_call,cdr3_aa
TRBV19,TRBJ1-1,ASSIGQHTEAF
TRBV29-1,TRBJ1-3,SVVWSSGNTIY
TRBV19,TRBJ2-6,ASSPRGGQAGANVLT
TRBV4-3,TRBJ1-4,ASSPSTGRGEKLF
TRBV25-1,TRBJ1-2,ASQEGHGGYT
TRBV6-2/TRBV6-3,TRBJ2-7,ASRPPPGQFYEQY
TRBV6-4,TRBJ2-3,ASSRQPLGTDTQY
TRBV15,TRBJ2-1,ATSSGGGVGF
TRBV14,TRBJ2-7,ASAGQTYEQY
TRBV7-9,TRBJ2-7,ASSYLRAPTYEQY
TRBV12-3/TRBV12-4,TRBJ1-1,ASSYRDFDTEAF
TRBV20-1,TRBJ2-5,SARDLLAGAVAQY
TRBV20-1,TRBJ2-3,SAHEDTQY
TRBV27,TRBJ2-5,ASSPGTVYQETQY
TRBV3-1,TRBJ2-1,ASSQEAGGLYNEQF
TRBV13,TRBJ2-7,ASSPYGTGDTSYEQY
TRBV5-1,TRBJ2-3,ASSLPIGGRQTDTQY
TRBV6-2/TRBV6-3,TRBJ1-5,ASSPAWGDQPQH
TRBV27,TRBJ1-2,ASSLSGGGYT
TRBV7-9,TRBJ2-1,ASSFKRGSVYNEQF
TRBV20-1,TRBJ1-5,SAKAGGNQPQH
TRBV4-1,TRBJ2-5,ASSQLRAQETQY
TRBV5-6,TRBJ2-2,ASSLGTSTTGELF
TRBV4-1,TRBJ1-1,ASSQVPADTEAF
TRBV6-5,TRBJ1-3,ASRPGGNTIY
TRBV6-5,TRBJ2-1,ASRTSTSYNEQF
TRBV4-1,TRBJ1-2,ASSHPYRDRVMDGYT
TRBV19,TRBJ1-2,ASGGTAFNYGYT
TRBV4-1,TRBJ2-1,ASSQGQASYNEQF
TRBV4-1,TRBJ1-5,ASSQTVQGQQPQH
TRBV4-1,TRBJ1-4,ASSRFRTSREKLF
TRBV30,TRBJ1-4,AWSLEQVHEKLF
TRBV27,TRBJ2-1,ASSQITYNEQF
TRBV29-1,TRBJ2-3,SVIPQVTDTQY
TRBV9,TRBJ1-5,ASSGDSSNQPQH
TRBV29-1,TRBJ1-2,SVDGVPRNYGYT
TRBV9,TRBJ2-1,ASSPRRLAAANEQF
TRBV12-3/TRBV12-4,TRBJ2-3,ASIDKGKRTDTQY
TRBV13,TRBJ2-7,ASSPRAGGPNEQY
TRBV7-2,TRBJ2-3,ASSLGLGLGTDTQY
TRBV28,TRBJ2-3,ASSFLAGESTDTQY
TRBV7-9,TRBJ2-1,ASSLTSRRDRGTNEQF